This record looks at one T cell receptor beta chain sequence and its context. No antigen is known for it. Germline CDR1 is SGHDT and CDR2 is YYEEEE. The CDR3 is made up of 15 amino acids. Trimming left V 1 base short and J 3 bases short, with 13 bases between. The PCR was carried out with 60 Vbeta primers and 13 Jbeta primers. TCRdb keeps only in-frame clones here, not all; method: immunoSEQ multiplex PCR. The top ten clones hold 1.5% to 2% of a sample with approximately 150,000 clones, 77% of them seen once. The data derive from a study of cytomegalovirus exposure and HLA in healthy donors. Study in general: A prior analysis found 95 million to 140 million unique TCR beta sequences from around 200 million T cells. Study-level results: In a later analysis, TCR beta V- and J-gene trimming was associated with a missense DCLRE1C variant. An Asian-associated ancestry cluster reportedly showed fewer N-insertions than the roughly 670-donor mean in a later analysis. Presence/absence analyses treated sequencing depth as roughly uniform across donors.

The chain joins TRBV5-6 to TRBJ2-5; TRBD1 is a possible D gene (5 bases). The specimen sequenced was PBMCs. This sequence was found in a female donor in good health and CMV-seronegative. CDR3 DNA: TGTGCCAGCAGCTTGTCGCAGGGCCCTAAAGAGACCCAGTACTTC. Amino acid sequence: CASSLSQGPKETQYF.